This paragraph reports one TCR beta chain. Its antigen is unidentified. This specimen comes from a study of T cell responses to AZD1222 COVID-19 vaccine. Germline trimming cut 7 bases from V and 7 bases from J; bases unmatched to any gene: 6. The CDR3 runs 13 residues. Germline assignment: CDR1 SNHLY and CDR2 FYNNEI. The data were produced by immunoSEQ multiplex PCR, yet TCRdb's version contains in-frame clones alone and is incomplete. The sample has about 150,000 clones, more than 80% seen once. Findings and limits, study-wide: Two doses of AZD1222 preceded a rise in Spike-specific TCR breadth and depth. White British ancestry dominated among donors, who included more females, and clonal diversity was possibly underestimated. None of the repertoires were sampled until the peak T cell response had passed.

The chain combines TRBV2 with TRBJ2-1; 8 bases fit TRBD2. The receptor was isolated from an adult in good health. Sequenced here: peripheral blood, sampled on day 0 of AZD1222 vaccination. CDR3 nucleotide sequence: TGTGCCAGCACAATTAGCGGGACAAATGAGCAGTTCTTC. It translates to CASTISGTNEQFF.